This record concerns one T cell receptor beta chain sequence. Individual TCR cDNA molecules each bore their own unique molecular identifier. TCRdb re-called the 5' RACE reads with MiXCR, one entry per CDR3 protein. The sample lists around 110,000 distinct CDR3 sequences, 12% occurring once. V was shortened by 1 base and J by 0 bases, with 13 bases between the two germline ends. The CDR3 totals 17 residues. Germline loops: CDR1 LGHDT, CDR2 YNNKEL (reference sequence). The data derive from a study of spatial heterogeneity in lung cancer. Study information: Samples were obtained from about 72 donors, all untreated early-stage non-small cell lung cancer patients.

Noted time point: blood at routine non-recurrence follow-up after resection. The authors sequenced whole RNA from tumor, nontumor lung or frozen PBMC without sorting. The TCR was taken from a male donor with early-stage non-small cell lung cancer. The chain is built from TRBV3-1 and TRBJ2-1; no definite D call. The sample consisted of PBMCs, taken at follow-up. The CDR3 loop is CASSQGGPTFSYNEQFF. The CDR3 DNA reads as TGTGCCAGCAGCCAAGGGGGTCCTACTTTCTCCTACAATGAGCAGTTCTTC.